Listed below are T cell receptor beta chains from one sample, sequenced in a study of blood T cell repertoires in COVID-19. Using immunoSEQ multiplex PCR, the repertoire was profiled, and TCRdb retains in-frame clones only, with some absent. The sample has 150,000 to 200,000 clones; about 83% are singletons. The specimen sequenced was peripheral blood. The receptors come from a woman in her seventies with COVID-19, enrolled during active disease. CDR3s include the opening cysteine and the closing phenylalanine or tryptophan. D genes are given only for firm matches. Clone size appears in some rows only: once, few, many, or a class for an expanded clone.

cdr3_nt,cdr3_aa,clone_size,d_call,v_call,j_call
TGTGCCAGCAGCCCTTCAGCGGGGGGGAGCCGGGATACGCAGTATTTT,CASSPSAGGSRDTQYF,NA,TRBD2,TRBV5-4,TRBJ2-3
TGTGCCAGCAGCCCAGAGGTTTTCGAGGGTTCAGGCGAGCAGTACTTC,CASSPEVFEGSGEQYF,once,NA,TRBV9,TRBJ2-7
TGTGCTAGTGGTTTGGGAGATCGTCCGGACAGGGTACACTATGGCTACACCTTC,CASGLGDRPDRVHYGYTF,NA,TRBD1,TRBV12-5,TRBJ1-2
TGTGCCAGCAGTGAACATGGACAGGGCAGCAATCAGCCCCAGCATTTT,CASSEHGQGSNQPQHF,many,TRBD1,TRBV6-1,TRBJ1-5
TGTGCCAGCACAGATGGACACGGCTCTGGGGGCTACACCTTC,CASTDGHGSGGYTF,NA,NA,TRBV7-2,TRBJ1-2
TGTGCCATCGGAGGGTACAATGAGCAGTTCTTC,CAIGGYNEQFF,NA,NA,TRBV28,TRBJ2-1
TGTGCCAGAAGCCCGGTCTTGTACCAAGAGACCCAGTACTTC,CARSPVLYQETQYF,NA,NA,TRBV5-3,TRBJ2-5
TGTGCCAGCAGCCCGAGGGTCGACGAGCAGTACTTC,CASSPRVDEQYF,NA,NA,TRBV13,TRBJ2-7
TGTGCTAGTGGTTTGACTATAGGCCTAGCGGGGGGCCAAGAGACCCAGTACTTC,CASGLTIGLAGGQETQYF,NA,TRBD2,TRBV12-5,TRBJ2-5
TGTGCCAGCAGTACAGGACGGCACTCTGGAAACACCATATATTTT,CASSTGRHSGNTIYF,NA,NA,TRBV6-5,TRBJ1-3
TGTGCCAGCAGCTCAGGGTTCATTCAGTACTTC,CASSSGFIQYF,NA,NA,TRBV3-1/TRBV3-2,TRBJ2-4
TGTGCCAGCATTCCCCGGGACAGACAAGAGACCCAGTACTTC,CASIPRDRQETQYF,once,TRBD1,TRBV6-5,TRBJ2-5
TGTGCCTGGTTCGCTCGCAGGGCTGACTATGGCTACACCTTC,CAWFARRADYGYTF,NA,NA,TRBV30,TRBJ1-2
TGTGCCACCAGCAGAGATTACGGGACGACTAGCGGGGGGGCACGAGAGACCCAGTACTTC,CATSRDYGTTSGGARETQYF,NA,TRBD2,TRBV15,TRBJ2-5
TGTGCCAGCTCACTTCGGACAGACACCGGGGAGCTGTTTTTT,CASSLRTDTGELFF,NA,NA,TRBV18,TRBJ2-2
TGTGCCAGCAGTTCTCGAGCAGATACGCAGTATTTT,CASSSRADTQYF,NA,NA,TRBV3-1/TRBV3-2,TRBJ2-3
TGTGCCAGCAGCTCCAGGGGTCGCACGGAAGCTTTCTTT,CASSSRGRTEAFF,few,NA,TRBV7-2,TRBJ1-1
TGTGCCAGTAGTATCTCCGGGGGAGTCACCGGGGAGCTGTTTTTT,CASSISGGVTGELFF,NA,NA,TRBV19,TRBJ2-2
TGTGCCAGCTCCCGGGACTTTCAAGAGACCCAGTACTTC,CASSRDFQETQYF,NA,NA,TRBV18,TRBJ2-5
TGTGCCAGCAGCGGGTATTACGGCGAGCAGTACTTC,CASSGYYGEQYF,NA,NA,TRBV9,TRBJ2-7
TGTGCCAGCAGCTTTGGGGGGGGGCTAGCCAATGAGCAGTTCTTC,CASSFGGGLANEQFF,NA,NA,TRBV7-2,TRBJ2-1
TGTGCCAGCATTCGGACAGGTGGCCCTGGGGAGCTGTTTTTT,CASIRTGGPGELFF,few,TRBD1,TRBV6-5,TRBJ2-2
TGTGCCAGCAGCCCGCACCGACAGAACACCGGGGAGCTGTTTTTT,CASSPHRQNTGELFF,NA,NA,TRBV7-9,TRBJ2-2
TGCAGCGTTGGAAAAAATAGCGGGGTCCGCACAGATACGCAGTATTTT,CSVGKNSGVRTDTQYF,NA,TRBD2,TRBV29-1,TRBJ2-3
TGCGCCAGCAGCCAAGTGGAGGCAGGGGGACATGAGCAGTTCTTC,CASSQVEAGGHEQFF,NA,TRBD1,TRBV4-1,TRBJ2-1
TGCGCCAGCAGCCCGAAGGACTATAACAATGAGCAGTTCTTC,CASSPKDYNNEQFF,NA,NA,TRBV5-1,TRBJ2-1
TGCGCCAGCAGCTTGGAAAGCGGGGGGGCCAGGGAGACCCAGTACTTC,CASSLESGGARETQYF,NA,TRBD2,TRBV5-1,TRBJ2-5
TGTGCCAGCAGCTTAAATCTCCTCGGACAGGGGGCGGGCGAGCAGTACTTC,CASSLNLLGQGAGEQYF,NA,TRBD1,TRBV7-2,TRBJ2-7
TGTGCCAGCAGTTTAATGGGACAGGGAGTTTCTCAGCCCCAGCATTTT,CASSLMGQGVSQPQHF,NA,TRBD1,TRBV28,TRBJ1-5
TGCGCCAGCAGCTTGGGCGGGTCTGGCTACACCTTC,CASSLGGSGYTF,NA,NA,TRBV5-1,TRBJ1-2
TGTGCCAGCAGCTTCACCGCGACAGGGGCCTATGGCTACACCTTC,CASSFTATGAYGYTF,NA,TRBD1,TRBV7-2,TRBJ1-2
TGTGCCAGCAGTGTCTCCAGATTAACCTACGAGCAGTACTTC,CASSVSRLTYEQYF,NA,NA,TRBV2,TRBJ2-7
TGTGCCAGCAGCCATCATAGCGGGGGGGCCTACAATGAGCAGTTCTTC,CASSHHSGGAYNEQFF,NA,TRBD2,TRBV3-1/TRBV3-2,TRBJ2-1
TGTGCCAGCAGCCAAGGGGGCGGCACCTATGGCTACACCTTC,CASSQGGGTYGYTF,NA,NA,TRBV3-1/TRBV3-2,TRBJ1-2
TGTGCCAGCAGCTTAATCCCAGGGGGCTCTGGGGCCAACGTCCTGACTTTC,CASSLIPGGSGANVLTF,NA,TRBD1,TRBV7-8,TRBJ2-6
TGTGCCAGCAGCCTCCGTTCAACAGGGTTTTCTCCCCTCCACTTT,CASSLRSTGFSPLHF,NA,NA,TRBV14,TRBJ1-6
TGTGCCAGCAGGGATACCAGGGCGTGGGAAGGCTACACCTTC,CASRDTRAWEGYTF,NA,NA,TRBV2,TRBJ1-2
TGTGCCAGCAGTTACTCAGTGTCGGGGGCTAACTATGGCTACACCTTC,CASSYSVSGANYGYTF,NA,NA,TRBV6-2/TRBV6-3,TRBJ1-2
TGTGCCAGCAGCGTAGGGACAGGGTACAATCAGCCCCAGCATTTT,CASSVGTGYNQPQHF,NA,TRBD1,TRBV9,TRBJ1-5
TGTGCCAGCAGAAGTAGCGGGGGTACCTACAATGAGCAGTTCTTC,CASRSSGGTYNEQFF,NA,TRBD2,TRBV6-5,TRBJ2-1
TGTGCCAGCAGCTTGATCGACAGCGCGGGGACTGAAGCTTTCTTT,CASSLIDSAGTEAFF,NA,NA,TRBV5-5,TRBJ1-1
TGTGCCAGCAGTTACTCTGAGACAGGCCCCACAGAAGCTTTCTTT,CASSYSETGPTEAFF,NA,NA,TRBV6-6,TRBJ1-1
TGTGCTAGCAGCGTAAGAGGACAGGGGATCTCCTACAATGAGCAGTTCTTC,CASSVRGQGISYNEQFF,NA,TRBD1,TRBV7-7,TRBJ2-1
TGTGCCAGTAGCAAACAGGGGGCGGGAGGCAATCAGCCCCAGCATTTT,CASSKQGAGGNQPQHF,NA,TRBD1,TRBV19,TRBJ1-5
TGCAGCGTCCGAAGGGGACAGGCAGCCTACAATGAGCAGTTCTTC,CSVRRGQAAYNEQFF,NA,TRBD1,TRBV29-1,TRBJ2-1
TGTGCCAGCAGTGATGTCAAAGGGGGTAGGGGCGAGCAGTACTTC,CASSDVKGGRGEQYF,once,NA,TRBV2,TRBJ2-7
TGTGCCAGCAGCTTAGCCCCCTCGCGGACAGGGTTTGAGCAGTACTTC,CASSLAPSRTGFEQYF,once,TRBD1,TRBV7-6,TRBJ2-7
TGTGCCAGCAGCCGGCCGGGACTATCCTCCTACGAGCAGTACTTC,CASSRPGLSSYEQYF,NA,TRBD2,TRBV5-4,TRBJ2-7
TGTGCCACCAGCAGGGGACAGGGAGATGGCTACACCTTC,CATSRGQGDGYTF,NA,TRBD1,TRBV15,TRBJ1-2
TGTGCCAGTAGTATAGGAGGCAGGGGGCGAGAAAAACTGTTTTTT,CASSIGGRGREKLFF,NA,TRBD1,TRBV19,TRBJ1-4
TGTGCCAGCAGTCCCCCTTTCGGGAACTATGGCTACACCTTC,CASSPPFGNYGYTF,NA,NA,TRBV28,TRBJ1-2
TGTGCCAGCAGCTATACCGGGACACGGAACACCGGGGAGCTGTTTTTT,CASSYTGTRNTGELFF,NA,NA,TRBV11-3,TRBJ2-2
TGTGCCAGCTCACCAATGGGACAGGGTAATTCACCCCTCCACTTT,CASSPMGQGNSPLHF,NA,TRBD1,TRBV18,TRBJ1-6
TGTGCCAGCAGTTTAGGAGGAACTAATCAGCCCCAGCATTTT,CASSLGGTNQPQHF,once,NA,TRBV28,TRBJ1-5
TGTGCCAGCAGCACAAGACAGGGGGCGTCTTACTCTGGGGCCAACGTCCTGACTTTC,CASSTRQGASYSGANVLTF,NA,TRBD1,TRBV3-1/TRBV3-2,TRBJ2-6
TGTGCCAGCAGTTTGCGGGGGGGGGTCTACGAGCAGTACTTC,CASSLRGGVYEQYF,NA,TRBD2,TRBV28,TRBJ2-7
TGTGCCAGTAGTGAGGGGACTGTAGCAAATCAGCCCCAGCATTTT,CASSEGTVANQPQHF,NA,NA,TRBV19,TRBJ1-5
TGTGCCAGCTCACCCCGTAGCGGGGGCTCACCAGGGGAGCAGTACTTC,CASSPRSGGSPGEQYF,NA,TRBD2,TRBV18,TRBJ2-7
TGTGCCAGCAAGAGGGCGGGGAACACTGAAGCTTTCTTT,CASKRAGNTEAFF,few,NA,TRBV12-3/TRBV12-4,TRBJ1-1